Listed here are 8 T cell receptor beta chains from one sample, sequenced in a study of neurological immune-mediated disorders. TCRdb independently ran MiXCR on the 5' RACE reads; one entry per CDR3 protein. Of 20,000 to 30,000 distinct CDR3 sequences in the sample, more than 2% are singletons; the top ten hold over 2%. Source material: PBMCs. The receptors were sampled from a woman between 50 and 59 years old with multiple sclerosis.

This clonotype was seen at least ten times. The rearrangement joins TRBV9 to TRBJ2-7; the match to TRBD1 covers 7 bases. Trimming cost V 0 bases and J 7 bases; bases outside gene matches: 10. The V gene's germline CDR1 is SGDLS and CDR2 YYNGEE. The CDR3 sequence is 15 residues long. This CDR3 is CASSVGGQGVQEQYF. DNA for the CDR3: TGTGCCAGCAGCGTAGGGGGTCAGGGGGTCCAAGAGCAGTACTTC.

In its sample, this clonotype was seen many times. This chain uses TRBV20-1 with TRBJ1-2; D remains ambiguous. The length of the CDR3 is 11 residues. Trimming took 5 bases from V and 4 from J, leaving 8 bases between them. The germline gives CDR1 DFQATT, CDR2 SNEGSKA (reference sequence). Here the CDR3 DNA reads TGCAGTGCTCCGGACGTCTATGGCTACACCTTC. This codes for CSAPDVYGYTF.

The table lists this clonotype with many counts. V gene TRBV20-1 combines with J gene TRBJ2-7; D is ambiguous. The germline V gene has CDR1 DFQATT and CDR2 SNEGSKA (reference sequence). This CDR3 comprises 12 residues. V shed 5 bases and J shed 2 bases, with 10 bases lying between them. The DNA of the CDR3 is TGCAGTGCTTACGGGCAGACCTACGAGCAGTACTTC. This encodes CSAYGQTYEQYF.

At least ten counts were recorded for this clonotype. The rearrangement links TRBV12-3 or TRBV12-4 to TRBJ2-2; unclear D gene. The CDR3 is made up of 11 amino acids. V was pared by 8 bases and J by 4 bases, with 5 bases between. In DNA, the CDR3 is TGTGCCAGCGGCCGCACCGGGGAGCTGTTTTTT. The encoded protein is CASGRTGELFF.

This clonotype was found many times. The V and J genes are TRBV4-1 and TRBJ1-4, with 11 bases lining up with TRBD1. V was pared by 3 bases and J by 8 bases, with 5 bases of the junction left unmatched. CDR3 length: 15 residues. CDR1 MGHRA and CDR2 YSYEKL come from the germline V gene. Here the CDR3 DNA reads TGCGCCAGCAGCCAGCCGGGACAGGGGGGGGAAAAACTGTTTTTT. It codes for CASSQPGQGGEKLFF.

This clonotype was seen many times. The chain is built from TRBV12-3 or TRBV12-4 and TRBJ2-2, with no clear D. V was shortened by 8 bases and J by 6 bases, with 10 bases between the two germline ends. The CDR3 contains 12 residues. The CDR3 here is CASLRVSGELFF. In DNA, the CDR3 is TGTGCCAGCCTCCGGGTGTCCGGGGAGCTGTTTTTT.

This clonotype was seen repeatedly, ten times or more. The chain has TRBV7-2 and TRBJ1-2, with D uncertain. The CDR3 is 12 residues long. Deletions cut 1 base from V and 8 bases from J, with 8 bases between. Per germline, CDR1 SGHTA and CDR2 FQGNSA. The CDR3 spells CASSLEGHGYTF. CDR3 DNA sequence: TGTGCCAGCAGCTTAGAAGGGCACGGCTACACCTTC.

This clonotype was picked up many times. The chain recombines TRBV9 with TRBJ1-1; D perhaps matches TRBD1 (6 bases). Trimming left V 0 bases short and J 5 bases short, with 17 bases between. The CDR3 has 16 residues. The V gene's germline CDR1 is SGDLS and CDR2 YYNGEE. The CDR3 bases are TGTGCCAGCAGCGTAGGAGGGGGAGGGGTAATAACTGAAGCTTTCTTT. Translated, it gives CASSVGGGGVITEAFF.